These 20 T cell receptor beta chains originate from one sample sequenced in a study of T-cell reconstitution after alpha-beta-depleted transplantation in children. Unique molecular identifiers were incorporated into the prepared TCRbeta library. One entry per CDR3 protein, called by TCRdb with MiXCR from the PCR reads. The data contain a few hundred thousand distinct CDR3 sequences, around 13% of them singletons. Sequences were derived from PBMCs, mostly from graft donor cells, sampled 360 days after TCRalphabeta/CD19-depleted stem cell transplant. The origin of the receptors is a male patient younger than 18 who had a stem cell transplant for acute myeloid leukemia, so the T cells may come from the graft donor.

Concerning this clonotype: Mismatch with germline at one junction end may stem from a read error. This chain links TRBV7-2 with TRBJ2-1; D unclear. The germline gives CDR1 SGHTA, CDR2 FQGNSA. The length of the CDR3 is 14 residues. The CDR3 loop is CASSLASSYNEHFF. CDR3 bases: TGTGCCAGCAGCTTAGCCAGCTCCTACAATGAGCATTTCTTC.

The sample holds a few counts of this clonotype. This rearrangement joins TRBV7-8 to TRBJ2-3; no definite D call. Germline CDR1 SGHVS, CDR2 FQNEAQ. Trimming took 2 bases from V and 2 from J, leaving 17 bases between them. The CDR3 runs to 17 residues. This CDR3 reads CASSLIRVLVNTDTQYF. For the CDR3, the DNA is TGTGCCAGCAGCTTAATCCGGGTCCTGGTGAACACAGATACGCAGTATTTT. The full variable domain, rest sourced from reference TRBV7-8 and TRBJ2-3, is GAGVSQSPRYKVAKRGQDVALRCDPISGHVSLFWYQQALGQGPEFLTYFQNEAQLDKSGLPSDRFFAERPEGSVSTLKIQRTQQEDSAVYLCASSLIRVLVNTDTQYFGPGTRLTVL.

In its sample, this clonotype was seen a few times. The chain combines TRBV7-2 with TRBJ2-2; TRBD1 might be the D (6 bases). The CDR3 has 15 amino acids. The ends were cut back, 5 bases at V and 4 bases at J, with 14 bases in the middle. Germline-derived CDR1 and CDR2 are SGHTA and FQGNSA. The CDR3 sequence is CASSPVTGLTGELFF. CDR3 sequence (DNA): TGTGCCAGCAGCCCCGTGACAGGACTCACCGGGGAGCTGTTTTTT.

This clonotype was observed a handful of times. This rearrangement joins TRBV6-1 to TRBJ1-1; 7 positions match TRBD1. Germline V gives CDR1 MNHNS, CDR2 SASEGT. The V segment lost 2 bases and the J segment 1 base; nucleotides outside the gene matches: 7. CDR3 length equals 16 residues. Here the CDR3 reads CASSERKGASNTEAFF. CDR3 nucleotide sequence: TGTGCCAGCAGTGAAAGGAAGGGGGCCTCGAACACTGAAGCTTTCTTT.

This CDR3 is CASSPGTGPGNTIYF. CDR3 in DNA: TGTGCCAGCAGCCCCGGGACGGGACCTGGAAACACCATATATTTT. The V gene is TRBV7-3, the J gene TRBJ1-3; tentatively, D is TRBD1 (5 bases). Germline assignment: CDR1 SGHTA and CDR2 FQGTGA. The V and J ends lost 5 bases and 2 bases respectively, with 13 bases between them. This CDR3 comprises 15 residues.

This clonotype has a handful of counts. The J gene is TRBJ2-7, the V gene TRBV29-1; no reliable D call. The CDR3 has 11 residues. The germline gives CDR1 SQVTM, CDR2 ANQGSEA. The CDR3 nucleotides are TGCACCGTGCAGGCCGGCTACGAGCAGTACTTC. Protein sequence: CTVQAGYEQYF.

The V gene is TRBV20-1, the J gene TRBJ2-7, with D maybe TRBD2 (5 bases). CDR3 length: 15 residues. Deletions cut 0 bases from V and 3 bases from J, with 15 bases between. The germline V gene has CDR1 DFQATT and CDR2 SNEGSKA (reference sequence). The CDR3 protein is CSARDPIGVGYEQYF. The CDR3 DNA follows: TGCAGTGCTAGAGACCCAATCGGGGTAGGCTACGAGCAGTACTTC.

The V and J genes are TRBV29-1 and TRBJ1-2; a weak D match, TRBD1 (5 bases). Germline V gene sequence: CDR1 SQVTM, CDR2 ANQGSEA. The CDR3 length is 13 residues. The ends were cut back, 4 bases at V and 6 bases at J, with 15 bases in the middle. The chain's CDR3 is CSVAGQGFNGYTF. In DNA, the CDR3 is TGCAGCGTTGCTGGGCAGGGATTTAATGGCTACACCTTC. Full variable domain (rest looked up from reference TRBV29-1 and TRBJ1-2): SAVISQKPSRDICQRGTSLTIQCQVDSQVTMMFWYRQQPGQSLTLIATANQGSEATYESGFVIDKFPISRPNLTFSTLTVSNMSPEDSSIYLCSVAGQGFNGYTFGSGTRLTVV.

This clonotype was observed many times. V usage is TRBV20-1 and J usage is TRBJ1-1, with D hard to call. V was cut by 5 bases and J by 0 bases, with 16 bases left in between. This CDR3 is built from 15 residues. Germline V gene sequence: CDR1 DFQATT, CDR2 SNEGSKA (reference sequence). The CDR3 here is CSAQSAGRLNTEAFF. CDR3 nucleotides: TGCAGTGCTCAATCAGCGGGCAGGCTGAACACTGAAGCTTTCTTT.

The chain employs TRBV5-4 and TRBJ2-4; TRBD2 matches 14 bases. The CDR3 covers 16 residues. The junction had 9 bases not matched to a gene; V was cut back by 5 bases and J by 8 bases. Germline V gene sequence: CDR1 SGHNT, CDR2 YYREEE (reference sequence). The CDR3 spells CASSETSGRAGDIQYF. DNA of the CDR3: TGTGCCAGCAGTGAGACTAGCGGGAGGGCCGGGGACATTCAGTACTTC.

This clonotype was observed a handful of times. The rearrangement uses TRBV19 and TRBJ2-3; 7 bases fit TRBD2. V lost 7 bases to trimming and J lost 6 bases; unmatched junction nucleotides: 7. This CDR3 is built from 13 residues. The germline V gene has CDR1 LNHDA and CDR2 SQIVND (reference sequence). The CDR3 spells CASKPGGADTQYF. For the CDR3, the DNA is TGTGCCAGTAAGCCGGGGGGTGCGGATACGCAGTATTTT.

The genes are TRBV27 and TRBJ1-2; D gene uncertain. The CDR3 covers 13 residues. Trimming removed 10 bases from V and 7 bases from J, with 19 bases in between. Germline lookup yields CDR1 MNHEY and CDR2 SMNVEV (reference sequence). CDR3 in DNA: TGTGCCACCTCGGATAGGATTTCCTGTGGCTACACCTTC. Encoded protein: CATSDRISCGYTF.

This chain joins TRBV9 and TRBJ2-1; 8 bases fit TRBD2. CDR1 and CDR2 (germline): SGDLS, YYNGEE. V dropped 4 bases and J dropped 1; count of bases not matched to a gene: 10. This CDR3 comprises 17 residues. CDR3 sequence: CASSLVAGMGSYNEQFF. CDR3 coding DNA: TGTGCCAGCAGCCTAGTAGCGGGAATGGGTTCCTACAATGAGCAGTTCTTC.

The CDR3 protein is CASSFALGNTIYF. CDR3 nucleotide sequence: TGTGCCAGCAGTTTTGCTCTAGGAAACACCATATATTTT. The V gene is TRBV28, the J gene TRBJ1-3, with no clear D. The germline V gene has CDR1 MDHEN and CDR2 SYDVKM. The CDR3 extends over 13 amino acids. V lost 3 bases and J lost 4, with 7 bases in between. Full variable domain (outside the CDR3, taken from reference TRBV28 and TRBJ1-3): DVKVTQSSRYLVKRTGEKVFLECVQDMDHENMFWYRQDPGLGLRLIYFSYDVKMKEKGDIPEGYSVSREKKERFSLILESASTNQTSMYLCASSFALGNTIYFGEGSWLTVV.

The table lists this clonotype with many counts. The gene calls are TRBV20-1 and TRBJ2-7, with D perhaps TRBD2 (5 bases). Deletions cut 0 bases from V and 4 bases from J, with 19 bases between. This CDR3 region has 16 residues. The germline gives CDR1 DFQATT, CDR2 SNEGSKA (reference sequence). The CDR3, as DNA: TGCAGTGCTAGAGATCGTTTTAAGGGAGTAGGTTACGAGCAGTACTTC. It yields the protein CSARDRFKGVGYEQYF.

Worth noting for this clonotype: A junction boundary mismatches the germline segment, possibly from a read error. The V and J genes are TRBV29-1 and TRBJ2-1; 7 positions match TRBD1. The CDR3 spans 14 residues. Germline CDR1 reads SQVTM; CDR2 reads ANQGSEA. The CDR3 is CSVERGLLDNEHFF. Written as DNA, the CDR3 is TGCAGCGTTGAGAGGGGGCTGCTAGACAATGAGCATTTCTTC.

This clonotype was detected ten times or more. V gene TRBV27 combines with J gene TRBJ2-3; maybe TRBD2 (6 bases). CDR3 length: 14 amino acids. V lost 2 bases and J 2 bases, leaving 8 bases between the germline ends. Germline CDR1 and CDR2: MNHEY and SMNVEV (reference sequence). The CDR3 here is CASSLTGATDTQYF. CDR3 nucleotides: TGTGCCAGCAGTTTAACGGGAGCCACAGATACGCAGTATTTT.

With regard to this clonotype: The CDR3 does not end in the conserved phenylalanine or tryptophan, so this is likely a read error. The rearrangement links TRBV20-1 to TRBJ2-1; TRBD2 might be the D (5 bases). CDR1 DFQATT and CDR2 SNEGSKA come from the germline V gene (reference sequence). The CDR3 is 12 amino acids. Trimming took off 4 bases at V and 4 bases at J, with 8 bases between the two ends. CDR3 nucleotide sequence: TGCAGTGCTATGGACTTATACAATGAGCAGTTCTGC. Translation: CSAMDLYNEQFC.

This clonotype was counted between two and nine times. The V call is TRBV20-1, the J call TRBJ2-1; TRBD2 agrees at 9 bases. This CDR3 has 12 residues. Germline CDR1 and CDR2: DFQATT and SNEGSKA (reference sequence). The CDR3 coding sequence is TGCGGCGGGGTAGCGGGAGTAGATGAGCAGTTCTTC. This sequence encodes CGGVAGVDEQFF.

The V gene is TRBV6-4, the J gene TRBJ2-3; D possibly corresponds to TRBD1 (5 bases). The CDR3 extends over 15 amino acids. Trimming removed 0 bases from V and 4 bases from J, with 11 bases in between. Germline CDR1 reads MRHNA; CDR2 reads SNTAGT. In DNA, the CDR3 is TGTGCCAGCAGTGACTCCCCCAGCAGGGCAGATACGCAGTATTTT. This translates into CASSDSPSRADTQYF.